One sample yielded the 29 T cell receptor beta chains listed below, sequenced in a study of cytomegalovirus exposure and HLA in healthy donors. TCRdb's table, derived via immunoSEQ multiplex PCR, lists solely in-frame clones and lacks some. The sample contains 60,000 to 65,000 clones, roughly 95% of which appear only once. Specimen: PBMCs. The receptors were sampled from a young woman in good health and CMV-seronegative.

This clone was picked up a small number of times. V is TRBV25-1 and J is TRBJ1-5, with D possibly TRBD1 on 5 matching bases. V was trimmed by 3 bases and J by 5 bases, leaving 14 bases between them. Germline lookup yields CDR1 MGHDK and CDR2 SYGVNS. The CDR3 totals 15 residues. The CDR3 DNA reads TGTGCCAGCAGTGAGTCCGGAGGGGTCCATCAGCCCCAGCATTTT. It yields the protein CASSESGGVHQPQHF.

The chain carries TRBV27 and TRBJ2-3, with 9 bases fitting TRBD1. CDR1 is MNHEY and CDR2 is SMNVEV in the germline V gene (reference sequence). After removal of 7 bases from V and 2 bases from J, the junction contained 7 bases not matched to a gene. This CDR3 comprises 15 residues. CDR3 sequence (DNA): TGTGCCAGCATGCCGGGACAGGGTCACACAGATACGCAGTATTTT. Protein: CASMPGQGHTDTQYF.

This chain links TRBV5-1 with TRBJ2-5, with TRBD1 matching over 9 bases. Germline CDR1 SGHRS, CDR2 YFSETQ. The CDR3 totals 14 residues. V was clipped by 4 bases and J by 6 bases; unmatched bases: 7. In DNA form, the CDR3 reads TGCGCCAGCAGCCCACAGGGGGCGCCGAAGACCCAGTACTTC. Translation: CASSPQGAPKTQYF.

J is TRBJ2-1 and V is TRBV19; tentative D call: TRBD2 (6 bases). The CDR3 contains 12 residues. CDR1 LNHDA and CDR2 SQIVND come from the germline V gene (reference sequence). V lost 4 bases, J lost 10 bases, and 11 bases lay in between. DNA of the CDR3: TGTGCCAGTAGTACCCTAGCGTTCGAGCAGTTCTTC. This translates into CASSTLAFEQFF.

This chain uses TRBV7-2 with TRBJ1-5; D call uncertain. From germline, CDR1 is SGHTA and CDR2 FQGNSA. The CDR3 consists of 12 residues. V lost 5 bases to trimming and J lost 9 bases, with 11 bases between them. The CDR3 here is CASSQWGGPQHF. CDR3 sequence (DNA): TGTGCCAGCAGCCAGTGGGGAGGGCCCCAGCATTTT.

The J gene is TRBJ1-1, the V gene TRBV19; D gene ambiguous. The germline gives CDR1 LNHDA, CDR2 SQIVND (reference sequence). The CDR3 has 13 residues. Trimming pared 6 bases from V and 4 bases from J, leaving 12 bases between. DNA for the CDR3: TGTGCCAGTAGCTCACAGCGGAGCACTGAAGCTTTCTTT. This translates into CASSSQRSTEAFF.

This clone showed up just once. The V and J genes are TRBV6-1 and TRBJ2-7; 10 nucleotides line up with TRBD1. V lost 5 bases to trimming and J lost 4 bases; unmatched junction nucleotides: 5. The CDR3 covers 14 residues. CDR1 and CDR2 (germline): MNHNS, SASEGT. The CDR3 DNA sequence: TGTGCCAGCAGTAGGGGACAGGGGAGGTACGAGCAGTACTTC. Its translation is CASSRGQGRYEQYF.

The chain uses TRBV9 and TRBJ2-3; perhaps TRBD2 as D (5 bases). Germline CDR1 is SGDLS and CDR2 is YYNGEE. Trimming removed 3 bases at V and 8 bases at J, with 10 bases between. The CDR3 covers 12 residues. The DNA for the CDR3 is TGTGCCAGCAGCGCGACCCGGGGTACGCAGTATTTT. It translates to CASSATRGTQYF.

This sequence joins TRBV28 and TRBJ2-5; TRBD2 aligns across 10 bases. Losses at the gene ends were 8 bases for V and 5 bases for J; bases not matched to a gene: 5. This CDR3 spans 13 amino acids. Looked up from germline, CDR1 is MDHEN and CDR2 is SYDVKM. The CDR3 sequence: CASRLAGGETQYF. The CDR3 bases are TGTGCCAGCCGACTAGCGGGCGGGGAGACCCAGTACTTC.

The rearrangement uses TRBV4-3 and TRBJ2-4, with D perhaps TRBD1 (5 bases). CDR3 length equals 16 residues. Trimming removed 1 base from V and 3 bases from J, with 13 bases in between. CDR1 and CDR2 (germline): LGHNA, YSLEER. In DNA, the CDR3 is TGCGCCAGCAGCCAAGGGGGCTCCCTGGGCAAAAACATTCAGTACTTC. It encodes CASSQGGSLGKNIQYF.

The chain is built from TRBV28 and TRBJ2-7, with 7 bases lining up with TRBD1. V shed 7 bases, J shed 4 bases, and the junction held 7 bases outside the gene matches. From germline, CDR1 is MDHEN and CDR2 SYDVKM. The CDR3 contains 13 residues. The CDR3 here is CASKSPDRYEQYF. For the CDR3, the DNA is TGTGCCAGCAAAAGTCCGGACAGGTACGAGCAGTACTTC.

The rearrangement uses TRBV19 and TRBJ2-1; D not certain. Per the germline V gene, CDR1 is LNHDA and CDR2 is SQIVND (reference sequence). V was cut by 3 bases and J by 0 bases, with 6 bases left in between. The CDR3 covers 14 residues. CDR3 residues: CASSMFSSYNEQFF. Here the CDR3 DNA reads TGTGCCAGTAGTATGTTTAGCTCCTACAATGAGCAGTTCTTC. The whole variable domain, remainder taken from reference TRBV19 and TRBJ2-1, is DGGITQSPKYLFRKEGQNVTLSCEQNLNHDAMYWYRQDPGQGLRLIYYSQIVNDFQKGDIAEGYSVSREKKESFPLTVTSAQKNPTAFYLCASSMFSSYNEQFFGPGTRLTVL.

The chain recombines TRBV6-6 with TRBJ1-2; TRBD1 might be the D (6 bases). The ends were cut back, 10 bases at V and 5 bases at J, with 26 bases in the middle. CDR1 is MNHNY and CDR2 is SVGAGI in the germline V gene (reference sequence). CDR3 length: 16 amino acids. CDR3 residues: CATNPGNQGPRYGYTF. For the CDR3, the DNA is TGTGCCACCAACCCTGGTAACCAGGGGCCACGGTATGGCTACACCTTC.

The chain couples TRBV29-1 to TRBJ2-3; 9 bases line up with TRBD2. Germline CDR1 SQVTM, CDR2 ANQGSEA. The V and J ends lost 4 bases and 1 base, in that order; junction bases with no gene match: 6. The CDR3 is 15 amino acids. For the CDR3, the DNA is TGCAGCGTTGGAGCGGCTAGCGGGGGCACAGATACGCAGTATTTT. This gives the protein CSVGAASGGTDTQYF.

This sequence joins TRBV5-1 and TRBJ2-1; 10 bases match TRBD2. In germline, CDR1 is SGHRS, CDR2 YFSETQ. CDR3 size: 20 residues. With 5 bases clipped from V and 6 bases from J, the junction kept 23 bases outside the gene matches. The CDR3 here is CASRGSGRVRGSVSVNEQFF. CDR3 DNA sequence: TGCGCCAGCAGAGGGAGCGGGAGGGTCCGGGGGTCGGTGTCGGTCAATGAGCAGTTCTTC.

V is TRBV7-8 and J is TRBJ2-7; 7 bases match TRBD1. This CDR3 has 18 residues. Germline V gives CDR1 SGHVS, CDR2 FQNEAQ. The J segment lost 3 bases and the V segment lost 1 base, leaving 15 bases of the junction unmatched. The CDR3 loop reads CASSLGGQTYSVNYEQYF. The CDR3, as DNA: TGTGCCAGCAGCTTAGGGGGACAGACGTACTCCGTGAACTACGAGCAGTACTTC. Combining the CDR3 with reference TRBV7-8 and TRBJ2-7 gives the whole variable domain GAGVSQSPRYKVAKRGQDVALRCDPISGHVSLFWYQQALGQGPEFLTYFQNEAQLDKSGLPSDRFFAERPEGSVSTLKIQRTQQEDSAVYLCASSLGGQTYSVNYEQYFGPGTRLTVT.

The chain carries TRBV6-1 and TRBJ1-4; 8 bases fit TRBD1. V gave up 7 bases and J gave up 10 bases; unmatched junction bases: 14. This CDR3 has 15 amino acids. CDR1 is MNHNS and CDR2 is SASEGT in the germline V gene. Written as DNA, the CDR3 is TGTGCCAGCACCCTGGACAGGGTTTCGGCCCCAAAACTGTTTTTT. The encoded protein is CASTLDRVSAPKLFF.

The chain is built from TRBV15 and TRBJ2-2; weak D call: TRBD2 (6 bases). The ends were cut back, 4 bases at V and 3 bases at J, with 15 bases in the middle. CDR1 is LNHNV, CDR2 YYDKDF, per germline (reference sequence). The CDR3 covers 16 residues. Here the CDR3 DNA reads TGTGCCACCAGCACGGGGTGGGGGGACCACACCGGGGAGCTGTTTTTT. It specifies CATSTGWGDHTGELFF.

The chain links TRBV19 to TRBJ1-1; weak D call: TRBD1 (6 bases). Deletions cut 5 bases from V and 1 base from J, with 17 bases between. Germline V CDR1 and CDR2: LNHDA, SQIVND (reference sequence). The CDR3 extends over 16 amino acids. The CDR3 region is CASSAPAGGPNTEAFF. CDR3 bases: TGTGCCAGTAGTGCTCCGGCGGGGGGCCCGAACACTGAAGCTTTCTTT.

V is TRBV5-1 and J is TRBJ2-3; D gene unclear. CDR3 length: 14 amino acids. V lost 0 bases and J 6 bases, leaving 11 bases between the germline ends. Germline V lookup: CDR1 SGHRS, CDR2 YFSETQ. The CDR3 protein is CASSLETSVDTQYF. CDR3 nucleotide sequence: TGCGCCAGCAGCTTGGAAACTTCCGTGGATACGCAGTATTTT.

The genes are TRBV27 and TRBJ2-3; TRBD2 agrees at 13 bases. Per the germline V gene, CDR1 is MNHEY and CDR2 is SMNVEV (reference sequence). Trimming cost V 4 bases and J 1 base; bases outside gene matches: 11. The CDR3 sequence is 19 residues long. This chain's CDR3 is CASSSWDTSGGARTDTQYF. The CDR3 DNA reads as TGTGCCAGCAGTTCCTGGGATACTAGCGGGGGGGCCCGCACAGATACGCAGTATTTT.

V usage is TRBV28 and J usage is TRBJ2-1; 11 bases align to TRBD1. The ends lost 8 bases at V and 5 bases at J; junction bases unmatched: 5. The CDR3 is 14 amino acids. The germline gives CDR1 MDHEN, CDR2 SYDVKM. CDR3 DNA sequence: TGTGCCAGCCTGGAGGACAGGGGGCACAATGAGCAGTTCTTC. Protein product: CASLEDRGHNEQFF.

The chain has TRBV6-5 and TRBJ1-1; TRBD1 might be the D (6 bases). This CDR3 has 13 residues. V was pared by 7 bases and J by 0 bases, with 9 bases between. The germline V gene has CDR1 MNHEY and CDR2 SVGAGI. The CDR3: CASKDSMNTEAFF. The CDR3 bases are TGTGCCAGCAAGGACAGTATGAACACTGAAGCTTTCTTT.

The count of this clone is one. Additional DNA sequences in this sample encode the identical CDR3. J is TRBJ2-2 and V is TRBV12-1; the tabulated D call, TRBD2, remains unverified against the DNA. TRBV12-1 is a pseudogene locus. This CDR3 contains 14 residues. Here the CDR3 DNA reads TGTGCCAGCAGCTTTCGGGGGGGGACCGGGGAGCTGTTTTTT. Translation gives CASSFRGGTGELFF.

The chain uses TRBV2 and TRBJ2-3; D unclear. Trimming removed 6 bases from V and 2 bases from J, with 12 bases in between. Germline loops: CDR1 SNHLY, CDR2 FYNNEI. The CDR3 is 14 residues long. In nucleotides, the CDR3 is TGTGCCAGCAGCGGTAACTCCTACACAGATACGCAGTATTTT. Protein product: CASSGNSYTDTQYF. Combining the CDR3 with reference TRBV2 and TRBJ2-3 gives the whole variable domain EPEVTQTPSHQVTQMGQEVILRCVPISNHLYFYWYRQILGQKVEFLVSFYNNEISEKSEIFDDQFSVERPDGSNFTLKIRSTKLEDSAMYFCASSGNSYTDTQYFGPGTRLTVL.

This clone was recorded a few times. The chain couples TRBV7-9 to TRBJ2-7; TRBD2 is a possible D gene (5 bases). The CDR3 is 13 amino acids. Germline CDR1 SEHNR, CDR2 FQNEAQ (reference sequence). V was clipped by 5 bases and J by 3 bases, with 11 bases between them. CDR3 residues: CASSKRENYEQYF. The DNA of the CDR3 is TGTGCCAGCAGCAAACGGGAAAACTACGAGCAGTACTTC.

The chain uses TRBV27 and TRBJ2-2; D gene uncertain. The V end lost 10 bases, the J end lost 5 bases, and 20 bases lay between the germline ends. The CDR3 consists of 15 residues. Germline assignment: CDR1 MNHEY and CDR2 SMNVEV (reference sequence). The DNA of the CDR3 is TGTGCCACCGCCCCCCGGAGTTTAATGACCGGGGAGCTGTTTTTT. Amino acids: CATAPRSLMTGELFF.

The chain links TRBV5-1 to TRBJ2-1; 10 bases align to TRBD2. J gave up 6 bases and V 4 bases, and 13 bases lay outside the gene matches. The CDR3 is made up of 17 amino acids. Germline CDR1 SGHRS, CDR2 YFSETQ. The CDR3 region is CASSTAPAGGLLNEQFF. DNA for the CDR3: TGCGCCAGCAGCACCGCCCCAGCGGGGGGGCTCCTCAATGAGCAGTTCTTC.

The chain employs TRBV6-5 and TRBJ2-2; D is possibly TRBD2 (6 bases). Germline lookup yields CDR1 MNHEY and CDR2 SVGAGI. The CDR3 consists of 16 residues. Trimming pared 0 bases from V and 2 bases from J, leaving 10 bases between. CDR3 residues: CASSYSKAGNTGELFF. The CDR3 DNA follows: TGTGCCAGCAGTTACTCGAAGGCGGGAAACACCGGGGAGCTGTTTTTT.